A single sample gave rise to the 25 T cell receptor beta chains below, sequenced in a study of T cell changes during pregnancy in multiple sclerosis. TCRdb's table, derived via immunoSEQ multiplex PCR, lists solely in-frame clones and lacks some. The repertoire consists of tens of thousands of clones, with about 92% occurring once and the leading ten covering roughly 0.21%. Sample: CD4+ T cells from peripheral blood mononuclear cells, taken before pregnancy. Receptors were obtained from a female donor with multiple sclerosis, enrolled in a pregnancy study.

Only one count was recorded for this clone. This sequence joins TRBV19 and TRBJ1-1, with D tentatively TRBD1 (5 bases). The V and J ends lost 10 bases and 4 bases respectively, with 19 bases between them. This CDR3 is built from 14 residues. Germline values: CDR1 LNHDA, CDR2 SQIVND (reference sequence). The CDR3 loop is CATAQGSWGTEAFF. The CDR3 DNA is TGTGCCACTGCTCAGGGTTCGTGGGGCACTGAAGCTTTCTTT.

The V call is TRBV19, the J call TRBJ1-3, with 8 nucleotides matching TRBD1. This CDR3 has 16 amino acids. With 6 bases clipped from V and 4 bases from J, the junction kept 11 bases outside the gene matches. In germline, CDR1 is LNHDA, CDR2 SQIVND (reference sequence). CDR3 amino acids: CASRTTGDRSGNTIYF. CDR3 in DNA: TGTGCCAGTAGAACAACAGGGGACAGGAGCGGAAACACCATATATTTT.

The table lists this clone with a count of one. The gene calls are TRBV7-9 and TRBJ1-2, with TRBD1 identical over 7 bases. Germline V CDR1 and CDR2: SEHNR, FQNEAQ (reference sequence). The CDR3 has 14 amino acids. Trimming removed 0 bases from V and 4 bases from J; junction bases left unmatched: 2. In DNA form, the CDR3 reads TGTGCCAGCAGCTTAGCGGGGGACAGCTATGGCTACACCTTC. Its protein is CASSLAGDSYGYTF.

The rearrangement uses TRBV2 and TRBJ2-7; 11 bases line up with TRBD2. The CDR3 runs to 14 residues. The V gene's germline CDR1 is SNHLY and CDR2 FYNNEI. The J segment lost 3 bases and the V segment lost 3 bases, leaving 1 base of the junction unmatched. CDR3: CASSETSGNYEQYF. The CDR3 DNA sequence: TGTGCCAGCAGTGAGACTAGCGGGAACTACGAGCAGTACTTC.

Notes on this clone: The junction departs from germline at one end; a sequencing error may be responsible. This chain joins TRBV5-1 and TRBJ2-3; no clear D gene. This CDR3 spans 16 amino acids. Germline loops: CDR1 SGHRS, CDR2 YFSETQ. The CDR3 DNA reads TGCGCCAGCAGTTTGGGTCTTCTTAGCCCCACAGATACGCAGTATTTT. It encodes CASSLGLLSPTDTQYF. Drawing the rest from reference TRBV5-1 and TRBJ2-3, the complete variable domain is KAGVTQTPRYLIKTRGQQVTLSCSPISGHRSVSWYQQTPGQGLQFLFEYFSETQRNKGNFPGRFSGRQFSNSRSEMNVSTLELGDSALYLCASSLGLLSPTDTQYFGPGTRLTVL.

The rearrangement links TRBV11-1 to TRBJ2-3; 9 positions agree with TRBD1. In germline, CDR1 is SGHAT, CDR2 FQDESV (reference sequence). Trimming removed 5 bases from V and 2 bases from J; junction bases left unmatched: 5. CDR3 size: 15 residues. CDR3 region: CASSRQGEATDTQYF. CDR3 DNA: TGTGCCAGCAGCCGACAGGGGGAAGCCACAGATACGCAGTATTTT.

This chain joins TRBV7-2 and TRBJ1-5; TRBD1 is a possible D gene (5 bases). This CDR3 is built from 15 residues. V dropped 1 base and J dropped 3 bases, with 10 bases sitting between them. Per the germline V gene, CDR1 is SGHTA and CDR2 is FQGNSA. The CDR3 loop is CASSLGGRDNQPQHF. In DNA, the CDR3 is TGTGCCAGCAGCTTAGGGGGGAGGGACAATCAGCCCCAGCATTTT.

This chain connects TRBV5-4 to TRBJ2-7; tentatively, D is TRBD2 (8 bases). Trimming took 4 bases from V and 2 from J, leaving 16 bases between them. Germline CDR1 SGHNT, CDR2 YYREEE (reference sequence). The CDR3 is 15 amino acids. CDR3 nucleotide sequence: TGTGCCAGCAGCCGGGGGGGGACAGCTACCTACGAGCAGTACTTC. It encodes CASSRGGTATYEQYF.

This chain joins TRBV9 and TRBJ2-7; D might be TRBD1 (6 bases). V was shortened by 0 bases and J by 3 bases, with 10 bases between the two germline ends. CDR1 and CDR2 (germline): SGDLS, YYNGEE. This CDR3 contains 14 residues. The CDR3 region is CASSVGDTHYEQYF. DNA of the CDR3: TGTGCCAGCAGCGTAGGGGACACGCACTACGAGCAGTACTTC.

This chain uses TRBV5-8 with TRBJ1-2, with 7 nucleotides matching TRBD1. The ends lost 4 bases at V and 5 bases at J; junction bases unmatched: 5. This CDR3 is built from 13 residues. Germline assignment: CDR1 SGHTS and CDR2 YDEGEE. CDR3 sequence: CASSLDRVYGYTF. The CDR3 coding sequence is TGTGCCAGCAGCCTTGACAGGGTGTATGGCTACACCTTC.

V is TRBV6-5 and J is TRBJ1-2; D remains ambiguous. V lost 6 bases to trimming and J lost 2 bases, with 10 bases between them. The CDR3 sequence is 13 residues long. Germline values: CDR1 MNHEY, CDR2 SVGAGI. As DNA, the CDR3 is TGTGCCAGCAGAAGCGGACGGAACTATGGCTACACCTTC. Amino acids: CASRSGRNYGYTF.

The chain combines TRBV19 with TRBJ2-7; the D is unclear. From germline, CDR1 is LNHDA and CDR2 SQIVND (reference sequence). The CDR3 sequence is 14 residues long. V was trimmed by 0 bases and J by 3 bases, leaving 9 bases between them. The CDR3 DNA reads TGTGCCAGTAGTATAGACCCCTCCAGCTACGAGCAGTACTTC. It translates to CASSIDPSSYEQYF.

The chain recombines TRBV27 with TRBJ2-1; 14 nucleotides line up with TRBD2. The trim removed 5 bases at V and 7 bases at J, leaving 10 bases unmatched. Looked up from germline, CDR1 is MNHEY and CDR2 is SMNVEV (reference sequence). The CDR3 consists of 17 residues. The CDR3 sequence: CASSIIPGTSGSNEQFF. The CDR3 DNA follows: TGTGCCAGCAGTATAATTCCCGGGACTAGCGGGAGTAATGAGCAGTTCTTC.

The V gene is TRBV9, the J gene TRBJ1-5; D remains unclear. Germline CDR1 and CDR2: SGDLS and YYNGEE. The V end lost 0 bases, the J end lost 4 bases, and 11 bases lay between the germline ends. CDR3 length: 15 amino acids. The CDR3 nucleotides are TGTGCCAGCAGCGTAGATCCGGGTACAAATCAGCCCCAGCATTTT. This encodes CASSVDPGTNQPQHF.

The chain carries TRBV30 and TRBJ1-1; D gene unclear. Germline V gives CDR1 GTSNPN, CDR2 SVGIG (reference sequence). V lost 2 bases and J 10 bases, leaving 11 bases between the germline ends. The CDR3 has 11 amino acids. The CDR3 protein is CAWSTARVAFF. The CDR3 nucleotides are TGTGCCTGGAGTACAGCTCGAGTAGCTTTCTTT.

This clone has more than one count but fewer than ten. The V and J genes are TRBV19 and TRBJ1-5; 9 nucleotides match TRBD1. V lost 1 base to trimming and J lost 5 bases; unmatched junction nucleotides: 3. Germline V gene sequence: CDR1 LNHDA, CDR2 SQIVND (reference sequence). This CDR3 has 15 amino acids. The CDR3 region is CASSIGGTGYQPQHF. In DNA, the CDR3 is TGTGCCAGTAGTATAGGAGGGACAGGGTATCAGCCCCAGCATTTT. Full variable domain (outside the CDR3, taken from reference TRBV19 and TRBJ1-5): DGGITQSPKYLFRKEGQNVTLSCEQNLNHDAMYWYRQDPGQGLRLIYYSQIVNDFQKGDIAEGYSVSREKKESFPLTVTSAQKNPTAFYLCASSIGGTGYQPQHFGDGTRLSIL.

The chain uses TRBV7-9 and TRBJ1-2, with 8 bases matching TRBD1. The V gene end was trimmed by 5 bases and the J gene end by 8 bases; junction bases not matched to a gene: 7. The length of the CDR3 is 13 residues. Germline V CDR1 and CDR2: SEHNR, FQNEAQ (reference sequence). CDR3 loop: CASSPDREGGYTF. Written as DNA, the CDR3 is TGTGCCAGCAGCCCGGACAGGGAGGGAGGCTACACCTTC.

This chain links TRBV5-1 with TRBJ2-5, with a weak D call TRBD1 (5 bases). The CDR3 is made up of 13 amino acids. Germline assignment: CDR1 SGHRS and CDR2 YFSETQ. Trimming took 0 bases from V and 7 from J, leaving 10 bases between them. The CDR3 coding sequence is TGCGCCAGCAGCTTGGAGGGGATGTGGACCCAGTACTTC. Amino acid sequence: CASSLEGMWTQYF.

This clone was counted once. The V call is TRBV28, the J call TRBJ2-7; D remains unclear. Trimming removed 2 bases at V and 0 bases at J, with 5 bases between. From germline, CDR1 is MDHEN and CDR2 SYDVKM. The CDR3 extends over 13 amino acids. The CDR3 DNA is TGTGCCAGCAGTTTAATTAGCTCCTACGAGCAGTACTTC. As protein: CASSLISSYEQYF.

The chain recombines TRBV7-9 with TRBJ2-7; TRBD2 is a possible D gene (6 bases). CDR3 length: 13 residues. Per germline, CDR1 SEHNR and CDR2 FQNEAQ (reference sequence). V lost 5 bases and J 9 bases, leaving 17 bases between the germline ends. The CDR3 loop reads CASSLGTPGGQYF. The CDR3 DNA reads TGTGCCAGCAGCCTCGGGACCCCCGGGGGGCAGTACTTC.

This chain links TRBV28 with TRBJ1-2; 8 bases fit TRBD1. Germline CDR1 MDHEN, CDR2 SYDVKM. V gave up 5 bases and J gave up 8 bases; unmatched junction bases: 4. The CDR3 spans 12 residues. The CDR3 reads CASSRGQGGYTF. The CDR3 nucleotides are TGTGCCAGCAGTCGCGGACAGGGCGGCTACACCTTC.

The V call is TRBV2, the J call TRBJ2-1, with 15 nucleotides matching TRBD2. This CDR3 is built from 17 residues. Germline V gene sequence: CDR1 SNHLY, CDR2 FYNNEI. V lost 6 bases, J lost 7 bases, and 10 bases stayed unmatched. DNA for the CDR3: TGTGCCAGCAGCTTTAGGACTAGCGGGGGGGTGGATAATGAGCAGTTCTTC. It translates to CASSFRTSGGVDNEQFF. Full variable domain (missing parts from reference TRBV2 and TRBJ2-1): EPEVTQTPSHQVTQMGQEVILRCVPISNHLYFYWYRQILGQKVEFLVSFYNNEISEKSEIFDDQFSVERPDGSNFTLKIRSTKLEDSAMYFCASSFRTSGGVDNEQFFGPGTRLTVL.

The chain employs TRBV15 and TRBJ1-3; the match to TRBD1 covers 7 bases. CDR1 LNHNV and CDR2 YYDKDF come from the germline V gene (reference sequence). Germline trimming cut 1 base from V and 2 bases from J; bases unmatched to any gene: 2. The CDR3 is 15 residues long. The CDR3 DNA sequence: TGTGCCACCAGCAGAGTTCAGGGGGCTGGAAACACCATATATTTT. Translating gives CATSRVQGAGNTIYF.

DNA of the CDR3: TGTGCCAGCAGCTTGGACGGACGGGAGAACACTGAAGCTTTCTTT. Its protein product is CASSLDGRENTEAFF. The chain uses TRBV7-9 and TRBJ1-1; D is uncertain. This CDR3 region has 15 residues. Germline V lookup: CDR1 SEHNR, CDR2 FQNEAQ (reference sequence). V was clipped by 3 bases and J by 1 base, with 12 bases between them.

The rearrangement links TRBV2 to TRBJ1-2; tentative D call: TRBD1 (5 bases). The CDR3 is 14 amino acids. Germline V CDR1 and CDR2: SNHLY, FYNNEI. V dropped 7 bases and J dropped 1 base, with 13 bases sitting between them. As DNA, the CDR3 is TGTGCCAGCACGGCCCAGGGTGGTAACTATGGCTACACCTTC. Encoded protein: CASTAQGGNYGYTF.